This TCR beta chain was identified during a study of early T cells in non-severe SARS-CoV-2 infection. Unique molecular identifiers (one per individual cDNA molecule) were attached. MiXCR, applied by TCRdb to the 5' RACE reads, yields one record per CDR3 protein. The sample shows roughly 60,000 distinct CDR3 sequences, roughly 10% of them seen only once. This clonotype is labeled medium-sized. What it recognizes is unknown. The germline V gene has CDR1 GTSNPN and CDR2 SVGIG (reference sequence). This CDR3 is 13 amino acids long. V shed 8 bases, J shed 7 bases, and the junction held 11 bases outside the gene matches. Notes on the study in general: Private and CD4 specificities were missed by VDJdb matching, which favored anti-spike CD8 responses.

This receptor was taken from an adult who was a healthcare worker with PCR-confirmed SARS-CoV-2 infection or an uninfected control (not recorded which). This material consisted of whole blood, taken at baseline. J is TRBJ2-1 and V is TRBV30, with 7 positions matching TRBD2. CDR3 sequence (DNA): TGTGCCCATCCCGGGGCCGGGGGGAATGAGCAGTTCTTC. Residues: CAHPGAGGNEQFF.